The clone carrying this T cell receptor (beta chain) has at least ten counts. TCRdb re-derived calls from the RT-PCR reads in MiXCR, one entry per CDR3 protein. Of 500,000 to 600,000 distinct CDR3 sequences listed, roughly 10% are singletons. There are 16 residues in the CDR3. J gave up 4 bases and V 0 bases, and 4 bases lay outside the gene matches. From germline, CDR1 is SGHRS and CDR2 YFSETQ. This sample was taken from a study of response to subunit inactivated influenza vaccine. The data also belong to a second study, concerning T cells expressing NK-cell markers. That paper notes: UMIs accompanied the 5'RACE template switching by which TCR beta cDNA was made.

The receptor was isolated from a man aged 50 to 60 who received an inactivated influenza vaccine. J is TRBJ2-2 and V is TRBV5-1; 9 bases align to TRBD2. Sequences were derived from PBMCs from blood, sampled on the day of vaccination. The CDR3 nucleotides are TGCGCCAGCAGCTTGGAAGCGGGGGGCCCCACCGGGGAGCTGTTTTTT. It translates to CASSLEAGGPTGELFF.